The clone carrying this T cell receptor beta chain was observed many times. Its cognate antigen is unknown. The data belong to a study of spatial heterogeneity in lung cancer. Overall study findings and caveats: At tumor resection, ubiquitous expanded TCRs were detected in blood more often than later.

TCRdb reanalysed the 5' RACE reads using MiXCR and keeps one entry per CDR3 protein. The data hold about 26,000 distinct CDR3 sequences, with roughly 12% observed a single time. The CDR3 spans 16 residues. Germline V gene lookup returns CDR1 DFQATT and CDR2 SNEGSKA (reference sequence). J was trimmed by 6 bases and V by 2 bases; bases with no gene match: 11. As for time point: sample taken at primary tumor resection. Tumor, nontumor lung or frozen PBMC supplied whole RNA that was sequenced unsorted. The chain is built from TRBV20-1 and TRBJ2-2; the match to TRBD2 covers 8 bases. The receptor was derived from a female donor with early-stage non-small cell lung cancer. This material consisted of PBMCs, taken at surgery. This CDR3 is CSARYPAGELAGELFF. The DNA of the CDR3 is TGCAGTGCTAGATATCCAGCGGGGGAACTGGCCGGGGAGCTGTTTTTT.